This is a list of T cell receptor beta chains from one sample in a study of CD8+ T cells in alopecia areata. Clones were sequenced by immunoSEQ multiplex PCR, and TCRdb holds only the in-frame ones, with some missing. The sample includes about 160,000 clones, 50% to 70% of them seen just once. The sequences come from CD4+ T cells sorted from blood, collected at week 4, from a patient treated with tofacitinib. Receptor source: a human donor with alopecia areata. The CDR3 runs from the conserved cysteine through the conserved F or W. The D gene is left open where the match is weak. Expanded clones get a size class; other rows say once, few or many, or leave the size out.

size: -; J: TRBJ2-2; D: -; V: TRBV5-4; DNA: TGTGCCAGCAGCTTGACAGGGCCGGGCGGGGAGCTGTTTTTT; CDR3: CASSLTGPGGELFF
size: -; J: TRBJ2-7; D: TRBD2; V: TRBV18; DNA: TGTGCCAGCTCCCAAGGGACTAGCTACGAGCAGTACTTC; CDR3: CASSQGTSYEQYF
size: -; J: TRBJ1-5; D: -; V: TRBV5-6; DNA: TGTGCCAGCAGCCCACGGAGCAATCAGCCCCAGCATTTT; CDR3: CASSPRSNQPQHF
size: few; J: TRBJ2-4; D: -; V: TRBV14; DNA: TGTGCCAGCAGCCAGGGGACCTCTGACATTCAGTACTTC; CDR3: CASSQGTSDIQYF
size: -; J: TRBJ1-5; D: TRBD1; V: TRBV2; DNA: TGTGCCACTCGACAGGGGCTCAGCAATCAGCCCCAGCATTTT; CDR3: CATRQGLSNQPQHF
size: few; J: TRBJ2-4; D: -; V: TRBV18; DNA: TGTGCCAGCTCACACCACGGACAGATGGAAAACATTCAGTACTTC; CDR3: CASSHHGQMENIQYF
size: -; J: TRBJ1-1; D: TRBD1; V: TRBV10-2; DNA: TGCGCCAGCCCGACAGGGCCCACTGAAGCTTTCTTT; CDR3: CASPTGPTEAFF
size: few; J: TRBJ2-3; D: TRBD2; V: TRBV30; DNA: TGTGCCTGGAAGCTAAGCGGGGGTGCAGATACGCAGTATTTT; CDR3: CAWKLSGGADTQYF
size: few; J: TRBJ1-4; D: -; V: TRBV29-1; DNA: TGCAGCGTTGAAGGGGGGACTAATGAAAAACTGTTTTTT; CDR3: CSVEGGTNEKLFF
size: -; J: TRBJ2-7; D: -; V: TRBV9; DNA: TGTGCCAGCAGCGTCAGACCGGACCCCTACGAGCAGTACTTC; CDR3: CASSVRPDPYEQYF
size: -; J: TRBJ1-1; D: -; V: TRBV11-2; DNA: TGTGCCAGCAGCTCGACAGCGAACACTGAAGCTTTCTTT; CDR3: CASSSTANTEAFF
size: -; J: TRBJ2-7; D: -; V: TRBV27; DNA: TGTGCCAGCAGTTTATCGGCCCAATGGGACTCCTCTTTAGAGCAGTACTTC; CDR3: CASSLSAQWDSSLEQYF
size: once; J: TRBJ1-2; D: TRBD1; V: TRBV6-6; DNA: TGTGCCAGCAGTTGGGGACAGGGAGACTATGGCTACACCTTC; CDR3: CASSWGQGDYGYTF
size: -; J: TRBJ2-6; D: TRBD1; V: TRBV13; DNA: TGTGCCAGCAGCCACCGGGACAGCTTCGCTGGGGCCAACGTCCTGACTTTC; CDR3: CASSHRDSFAGANVLTF
size: -; J: TRBJ2-5; D: TRBD1; V: TRBV7-6; DNA: TGTGCCAGCAGCTCCCCCTACAGGGGCGCCCAAGAGACCCAGTACTTC; CDR3: CASSSPYRGAQETQYF
size: -; J: TRBJ1-2; D: TRBD1; V: TRBV29-1; DNA: TGCAGCGTTCGACAGGGGGGAAGCTATGGCTACACCTTC; CDR3: CSVRQGGSYGYTF
size: -; J: TRBJ1-1; D: -; V: TRBV7-9; DNA: TGTGCCAGCAGCTTATTGGATTCCAATGAAGCTTTCTTT; CDR3: CASSLLDSNEAFF
size: -; J: TRBJ1-1; D: -; V: TRBV14; DNA: TGTGCCAGCAGCCAACCAGGGTCGAGGTACACTGAAGCTTTCTTT; CDR3: CASSQPGSRYTEAFF
size: once; J: TRBJ1-5; D: -; V: TRBV7-2; DNA: TGTGCCAGCAGCCGGGCCGGGGGCGGACAGCCCCAGCATTTT; CDR3: CASSRAGGGQPQHF
size: -; J: TRBJ1-6; D: -; V: TRBV5-1; DNA: TGCGCCAGCAGCTTGGACAGCTCCTATAATTCACCCCTCCACTTT; CDR3: CASSLDSSYNSPLHF
size: -; J: TRBJ1-2; D: TRBD1; V: TRBV30; DNA: TGTGCCTGGAGCCCGGACAGGGGGACTGGCTACACCTTC; CDR3: CAWSPDRGTGYTF
size: -; J: TRBJ1-1; D: -; V: TRBV9; DNA: TGTGCCAGCAGCGTAGGGGGGCACGCGGGCACTGAAGCTTTCTTT; CDR3: CASSVGGHAGTEAFF
size: -; J: TRBJ1-5; D: -; V: TRBV29-1; DNA: TGCAGCGTTGAGTTTTACCAGGGCCAGCCCCAGCATTTT; CDR3: CSVEFYQGQPQHF
size: -; J: TRBJ2-1; D: -; V: TRBV4-1; DNA: TGCGCCAGCAGCCAAGTACGCCGCAATGAGCAGTTCTTC; CDR3: CASSQVRRNEQFF
size: -; J: TRBJ1-1; D: TRBD1; V: TRBV7-3; DNA: TGTGCCAGCAGCTCACAGGGGGCTGGCACTGAAGCTTTCTTT; CDR3: CASSSQGAGTEAFF
size: -; J: TRBJ2-1; D: -; V: TRBV5-1; DNA: TGCGCCAGCAGCTTGCTCAGGAATGAGCAGTTCTTC; CDR3: CASSLLRNEQFF
size: -; J: TRBJ2-4; D: -; V: TRBV29-1; DNA: TGCAGCGTTGTAGACCGAACCAAAAACATTCAGTACTTC; CDR3: CSVVDRTKNIQYF
size: -; J: TRBJ1-6; D: -; V: TRBV5-1; DNA: TGCGCCAGCAGCAAAGCCGGGACCCACCCCCACTTT; CDR3: CASSKAGTHPHF
size: -; J: TRBJ2-4; D: -; V: TRBV6-6; DNA: TGTGCCAGCAGGCCCGGTAGAATAGCCAAAAACATTCAGTACTTC; CDR3: CASRPGRIAKNIQYF
size: -; J: TRBJ2-7; D: -; V: TRBV6-5; DNA: TGTGCCAGCAGTTACGCGCGGAACTACGAGCAGTACTTC; CDR3: CASSYARNYEQYF
size: -; J: TRBJ2-6; D: -; V: TRBV18; DNA: TGTGCCAGCTCACTAAAGGGCGCTGGGGCCAACGTCCTGACTTTC; CDR3: CASSLKGAGANVLTF
size: -; J: TRBJ2-6; D: -; V: TRBV6-1; DNA: TGTGCCAGCACCCTCCCGGGGACCAACGTCCTGACTTTC; CDR3: CASTLPGTNVLTF
size: few; J: TRBJ2-2; D: -; V: TRBV4-3; DNA: TGCGCCAGCAGCCAAGATCGAAGGTTTGGGGCGAACACCGGGGAGCTGTTTTTT; CDR3: CASSQDRRFGANTGELFF
size: few; J: TRBJ2-7; D: -; V: TRBV7-6; DNA: TGTGCCAGCAGCGCCGACCGGTACGAGCAGTACTTC; CDR3: CASSADRYEQYF
size: -; J: TRBJ1-1; D: -; V: TRBV25-1; DNA: TGTGCCAGCACCACACGCTACGGCGACACTGAAGCTTTCTTT; CDR3: CASTTRYGDTEAFF
size: -; J: TRBJ2-3; D: -; V: TRBV15; DNA: TGTGCCACCAGCAGAGACCAGCGCGGCACAGATACGCAGTATTTT; CDR3: CATSRDQRGTDTQYF
size: -; J: TRBJ2-1; D: TRBD1; V: TRBV29-1; DNA: TGCAGCGTTGAAGGTTCCAGGGGGTTATCCGGTGGGCAGTTCTTC; CDR3: CSVEGSRGLSGGQFF
size: -; J: TRBJ2-5; D: -; V: TRBV29-1; DNA: TGCAGCGCGACGAGCAGCGACCAAGAGACCCAGTACTTC; CDR3: CSATSSDQETQYF
size: once; J: TRBJ1-6; D: -; V: TRBV30; DNA: TGTGCCTGGAGGGTAGGGGTCAATAATTCACCCCTCCACTTT; CDR3: CAWRVGVNNSPLHF
size: once; J: TRBJ2-5; D: -; V: TRBV7-9; DNA: TGTGCCAGCACCGTCACAGGTCCCCAAGAGACCCAGTACTTC; CDR3: CASTVTGPQETQYF
size: once; J: TRBJ2-1; D: -; V: TRBV14; DNA: TGTGCCAGCAGCCAAGGGGGCCCTACCTACAATGAGCAGTTCTTC; CDR3: CASSQGGPTYNEQFF
size: -; J: TRBJ1-1; D: -; V: TRBV2; DNA: TGTGCCAGCAGTGAAGCGAAGGCTGAAGCTTTCTTT; CDR3: CASSEAKAEAFF
size: few; J: TRBJ1-6; D: -; V: TRBV5-1; DNA: TGCGCCAGCAGCTTGGACAGGGTAAATTCACCCCTCCACTTT; CDR3: CASSLDRVNSPLHF
size: -; J: TRBJ2-6; D: -; V: TRBV5-1; DNA: TGCGCCAGCAGCATACGTTCTGGGGCCAACGTCCTGACTTTC; CDR3: CASSIRSGANVLTF
size: few; J: TRBJ1-1; D: -; V: TRBV5-1; DNA: TGCGCCAGCAGCCGAGGGGAGTTCGCTGAAGCTTTCTTT; CDR3: CASSRGEFAEAFF
size: -; J: TRBJ2-5; D: TRBD2; V: TRBV11-3; DNA: TGTGCCAGCAGCTACGGGAGACTAGCGGGGGGCAAGGAGACCCAGTACTTC; CDR3: CASSYGRLAGGKETQYF
size: few; J: TRBJ1-2; D: -; V: TRBV29-1; DNA: TGCAGCGTTGAAGATAAGTACGGGCTTTCTAACTATGGCTACACCTTC; CDR3: CSVEDKYGLSNYGYTF
size: -; J: TRBJ2-3; D: -; V: TRBV29-1; DNA: TGCAGCGTTCGGGCGGTTAGCGAAGATACGCAGTATTTT; CDR3: CSVRAVSEDTQYF
size: -; J: TRBJ2-7; D: -; V: TRBV5-4; DNA: TGTGCCAGCAGCTTGCGGGGAGGAGCCTACGAGCAGTACTTC; CDR3: CASSLRGGAYEQYF
size: -; J: TRBJ1-5; D: TRBD1; V: TRBV29-1; DNA: TGCAGCGTTTCCTCCGGGACAGGGGATCAGCCCCAGCATTTT; CDR3: CSVSSGTGDQPQHF
size: -; J: TRBJ2-7; D: -; V: TRBV30; DNA: TGTGCCTGGAAGAGGGACCACGCGGGCTACGAGCAGTACTTC; CDR3: CAWKRDHAGYEQYF
size: -; J: TRBJ2-1; D: TRBD1; V: TRBV29-1; DNA: TGCAGCGTTGCCCGGGACAGGGGCTACAATGAGCAGTTCTTC; CDR3: CSVARDRGYNEQFF
size: -; J: TRBJ1-1; D: TRBD1; V: TRBV18; DNA: TGTGCCAGCTCACCTACGTCCCCTGGAGCGACAGGGAAGACTGAAGCTTTCTTT; CDR3: CASSPTSPGATGKTEAFF
size: -; J: TRBJ1-6; D: -; V: TRBV6-6; DNA: TGTGCCAGCACCGACAAATTGGTGCCCTATAATTCACCCCTCCACTTT; CDR3: CASTDKLVPYNSPLHF